This entry is about one TCR beta chain. The source of the sample is a study of blood T cell repertoires in COVID-19. Overall study context: Some COVID-19 samples were acute and others convalescent; all came from the United States, Italy and Spain. Sources were T cells, B-cell-depleted T cells, or PBMCs; the material itself was cDNA or gDNA.

There are 15 residues in the CDR3. Trimming took 4 bases from V and 2 from J; bases not matched to a gene: 5. Germline CDR1 LNHDA, CDR2 SQIVND (reference sequence). Original methodology: Amplified reference gene primers provided the basis for estimating nucleated cell counts. TCRdb's copy holds only in-frame clones and misses some; the assay was immunoSEQ multiplex PCR. That table supplies the V and J calls and clone size; D and trimming were determined from the DNA. The sample includes 240,000 or so clones, 88% seen only once; the top ten take around 0.99%. This receptor was obtained from a woman in her forties who had recovered from COVID-19. The V and J genes are TRBV19 and TRBJ2-3, with 8 bases matching TRBD1. The sequencing input was peripheral blood. The CDR3: CASSTGGVPTDTQYF. The CDR3 coding sequence is TGTGCCAGTAGTACAGGGGGCGTACCCACAGATACGCAGTATTTT.